Sequencing of this T cell receptor beta chain was carried out in a study of blood T cell repertoires in COVID-19. Here immunoSEQ multiplex PCR was the method, and the copy in TCRdb shows in-frame clones only, minus some. Of about 270,000 clones listed, 80% to 90% are singletons. The germline V gene has CDR1 SGDLS and CDR2 YYNGEE. CDR3 length: 11 amino acids. Germline trimming cut 4 bases from V and 12 bases from J; bases unmatched to any gene: 6. This TCR was recovered from a woman under 30 who had recovered from COVID-19. Sequenced input: PBMCs or T cells enriched from blood (not recorded which). The genes are TRBV9 and TRBJ1-1; 7 nucleotides line up with TRBD1. CDR3 protein: CASSSGTDPFF. The CDR3 DNA reads as TGTGCCAGCAGCTCCGGGACAGACCCTTTCTTT.